This paragraph covers one TCR beta chain sequence. It was version v3.0 of the immunoSEQ assay that was run at survey level. Profiling relied on immunoSEQ multiplex PCR, and the TCRdb table lists in-frame clones only, not all of them. The sample shows roughly 36,000 clones, about 80% of them seen only once. The source of the sample is a study of long-term antiretroviral therapy in people with HIV. V lost 8 bases to trimming and J lost 4 bases, with 14 bases between them. CDR1 is MNHNS and CDR2 is SASEGT in the germline V gene. This CDR3 has 13 residues. The chain combines TRBV6-1 with TRBJ1-2; D is possibly TRBD1 (5 bases). Sequenced material: unsorted PBMCs, taken 0.4 years before starting antiretroviral therapy. The sequence was collected from a man between 18 and 35 years old with HIV. The CDR3 nucleotides are TGTGCCAGCGAAAATCAGGGAGGCTATGGCTACACCTTC. This translates into CASENQGGYGYTF.